The 22 T cell receptor beta chains below were found in one sample sequenced in a study of cytomegalovirus exposure and HLA in healthy donors. PCR involved 60 Vbeta and 13 Jbeta primers. Profiled with immunoSEQ multiplex PCR; TCRdb holds only in-frame clones, not every one. Here the sample spans 110,000 to 150,000 clones, 82% being singletons. Sequenced material: PBMCs. These receptors came from a man aged 18-30 years in good health and CMV-seropositive.

The chain is built from TRBV28 and TRBJ1-5, with TRBD1 matching 7 bases. Germline-derived CDR1 and CDR2 are MDHEN and SYDVKM. The CDR3 runs 15 residues. J lost 4 bases, V lost 2 bases, and 5 bases had no gene match. The CDR3 protein is CASSLAAGGNQPQHF. CDR3 sequence (DNA): TGTGCCAGCAGTTTAGCGGCAGGGGGAAATCAGCCCCAGCATTTT.

V gene TRBV29-1 combines with J gene TRBJ1-2; D remains ambiguous. Germline V lookup: CDR1 SQVTM, CDR2 ANQGSEA. V dropped 6 bases and J dropped 5 bases, with 19 bases sitting between them. This CDR3 has 14 amino acids. As DNA, the CDR3 is TGCAGCGTCCACCTCGGGAATTCGAGGTATGGCTACACCTTC. Protein sequence: CSVHLGNSRYGYTF.

V and J are TRBV28 and TRBJ2-1; 10 positions agree with TRBD1. Germline loops: CDR1 MDHEN, CDR2 SYDVKM. CDR3 length equals 15 residues. The V and J ends lost 5 bases and 8 bases, in that order; junction bases with no gene match: 9. CDR3 nucleotides: TGTGCCAGCAGTGTTTTGGGGACAGGGGTCGATGAGCAGTTCTTC. Its protein is CASSVLGTGVDEQFF. Filled out from reference TRBV28 and TRBJ2-1, the complete variable domain reads DVKVTQSSRYLVKRTGEKVFLECVQDMDHENMFWYRQDPGLGLRLIYFSYDVKMKEKGDIPEGYSVSREKKERFSLILESASTNQTSMYLCASSVLGTGVDEQFFGPGTRLTVL.

The chain is built from TRBV5-1 and TRBJ1-1, with D possibly TRBD1 on 6 matching bases. The CDR3 extends over 14 amino acids. With 0 bases removed from V and 1 base from J, the gap between germline ends came to 7 bases. Germline lookup yields CDR1 SGHRS and CDR2 YFSETQ. CDR3 bases: TGCGCCAGCAGCTTGGCCAGGGGGAACACTGAAGCTTTCTTT. This codes for CASSLARGNTEAFF.

The V gene is TRBV4-1, the J gene TRBJ2-3; 8 bases are a match to TRBD2. Germline V lookup: CDR1 MGHRA, CDR2 YSYEKL. The CDR3 totals 14 residues. V gave up 0 bases and J gave up 5 bases; unmatched junction bases: 1. The CDR3 region has the DNA TGCGCCAGCAGCCAAGAAGCGGGGGTAGATACGCAGTATTTT. This encodes CASSQEAGVDTQYF.

This clone was detected a few times. The J gene is TRBJ2-2, the V gene TRBV27, with a tentative D call TRBD1 (6 bases). V lost 3 bases and J 2 bases, leaving 10 bases between the germline ends. The V gene's germline CDR1 is MNHEY and CDR2 SMNVEV (reference sequence). The CDR3 covers 15 residues. The CDR3: CASSFGGANTGELFF. CDR3 coding DNA: TGTGCCAGCAGTTTTGGGGGCGCAAACACCGGGGAGCTGTTTTTT.

To note about this clone: A junction boundary mismatches the germline segment, possibly from a read error. The chain carries TRBV7-9 and TRBJ2-5; TRBD2 aligns across 9 bases. The germline V gene encodes CDR1 SEHNR and CDR2 FQNEAQ (reference sequence). The CDR3 loop spans 14 amino acids. The DNA for the CDR3 is TGTTCCAGCAGCTCGACTAGCGGAAAAGAGACCCAGTACTTC. This codes for CSSSSTSGKETQYF.

The CDR3 region is CASSLTRDSTSYEQYF. In DNA form, the CDR3 reads TGTGCCAGCAGCTTAACACGGGACAGTACTTCTTACGAGCAGTACTTC. This sequence joins TRBV5-5 and TRBJ2-7, with 7 positions matching TRBD1. This CDR3 comprises 16 residues. Germline V gene lookup returns CDR1 SGHKS and CDR2 YYEKEE (reference sequence). Trimming removed 2 bases from V and 4 bases from J; junction bases left unmatched: 12. Supplemented by reference TRBV5-5 and TRBJ2-7, the full variable domain reads DAGVTQSPTHLIKTRGQQVTLRCSPISGHKSVSWYQQVLGQGPQFIFQYYEKEERGRGNFPDRFSARQFPNYSSELNVNALLLGDSALYLCASSLTRDSTSYEQYFGPGTRLTVT.

The chain couples TRBV2 to TRBJ2-3; D might be TRBD2 (5 bases). The CDR3 is made up of 15 amino acids. The V end was cut by 7 bases, the J end by 6 bases, with 20 bases between. From germline, CDR1 is SNHLY and CDR2 FYNNEI. Here the CDR3 DNA reads TGTGCCAGCACCGGAATAGGACTGGTAGTGGATACGCAGTATTTT. Translation gives CASTGIGLVVDTQYF.

This clone has only a few counts. This chain joins TRBV6-4 and TRBJ1-1, with TRBD1 matching over 7 bases. J was trimmed by 5 bases and V by 4 bases; bases with no gene match: 7. Germline assignment: CDR1 MRHNA and CDR2 SNTAGT. The CDR3 loop spans 14 amino acids. CDR3 nucleotide sequence: TGTGCCAGCAGTGTAGAGGGGGCGAGTACTGAAGCTTTCTTT. This gives the protein CASSVEGASTEAFF.

The chain joins TRBV5-1 to TRBJ2-5, with D unresolved. The germline V gene encodes CDR1 SGHRS and CDR2 YFSETQ. V was shortened by 0 bases and J by 1 base, with 4 bases between the two germline ends. The CDR3 is 13 residues long. CDR3 loop: CASSLAIQETQYF. In DNA, the CDR3 is TGCGCCAGCAGCTTGGCCATCCAAGAGACCCAGTACTTC.

The CDR3 DNA reads TGTGCCAGCAGCCGCGGGGGGTTGACCTACGAGCAGTACTTC. Protein: CASSRGGLTYEQYF. The chain uses TRBV7-2 and TRBJ2-7; TRBD2 agrees at 8 bases. In germline, CDR1 is SGHTA, CDR2 FQGNSA. V shed 5 bases and J 2 bases; nucleotides not matched to a gene: 5. The CDR3 contains 14 residues. The full variable domain, completed using reference TRBV7-2 and TRBJ2-7, is GAGVSQSPSNKVTEKGKDVELRCDPISGHTALYWYRQSLGQGLEFLIYFQGNSAPDKSGLPSDRFSAERTGGSVSTLTIQRTQQEDSAVYLCASSRGGLTYEQYFGPGTRLTVT.

DNA of the CDR3: TGTGCCAGCAGCTTAGGGACAGGGAGCATCGAGCAGTACTTC. Translating it yields CASSLGTGSIEQYF. This chain joins TRBV5-5 and TRBJ2-7, with 9 bases matching TRBD1. The CDR3 runs to 14 residues. The V gene end was trimmed by 2 bases and the J gene end by 6 bases; junction bases not matched to a gene: 6. The germline CDR1 and CDR2 sequences are SGHKS and YYEKEE (reference sequence).

This chain joins TRBV4-1 and TRBJ2-1; D not certain. Germline lookup yields CDR1 MGHRA and CDR2 YSYEKL. The V end was cut by 0 bases, the J end by 6 bases, with 15 bases between. The length of the CDR3 is 16 residues. CDR3 residues: CASSQENLKVSNEQFF. CDR3 bases: TGCGCCAGCAGCCAAGAAAACTTGAAAGTGAGCAATGAGCAGTTCTTC.

The chain couples TRBV27 to TRBJ2-1; 9 positions match TRBD2. The CDR3 spans 15 residues. J gave up 8 bases and V 6 bases, and 11 bases lay outside the gene matches. Germline V CDR1 and CDR2: MNHEY, SMNVEV (reference sequence). This CDR3 reads CASRDGVAGVDEQFF. CDR3 in DNA: TGTGCCAGCAGGGATGGAGTAGCGGGAGTCGATGAGCAGTTCTTC.

J is TRBJ1-4 and V is TRBV7-9; 9 positions match TRBD1. The CDR3 has 14 residues. Germline V gene sequence: CDR1 SEHNR, CDR2 FQNEAQ (reference sequence). J gave up 8 bases and V 6 bases, and 7 bases lay outside the gene matches. Written as DNA, the CDR3 is TGTGCCAGCAGTTGGGACAGGGCTTACGAAAAACTGTTTTTT. This gives the protein CASSWDRAYEKLFF.

CDR3 DNA: TGTGCCAGCAGCTTAGGCAGGGGGCGAACCGGGGAGCTGTTTTTT. Its protein product is CASSLGRGRTGELFF. This chain connects TRBV7-2 to TRBJ2-2; TRBD1 aligns across 8 bases. This CDR3 is built from 15 residues. Germline V gene lookup returns CDR1 SGHTA and CDR2 FQGNSA. V dropped 1 base and J dropped 5; count of bases not matched to a gene: 3.

V is TRBV18 and J is TRBJ2-3, with 8 bases fitting TRBD2. The CDR3 sequence is 18 residues long. V dropped 5 bases and J dropped 2; count of bases not matched to a gene: 15. Germline CDR1 reads KGHSH; CDR2 reads LQKENI. The CDR3 DNA follows: TGTGCCAGCTCATTTGACTTTCGGAGCGGGAGCCACACAGATACGCAGTATTTT. It encodes CASSFDFRSGSHTDTQYF.

V and J are TRBV6-1 and TRBJ1-2; 7 bases line up with TRBD1. CDR1 and CDR2 from the germline V gene are MNHNS and SASEGT. The CDR3 is 14 residues long. With 7 bases clipped from V and 4 bases from J, the junction kept 9 bases outside the gene matches. In DNA, the CDR3 is TGTGCCAGCACCGGCCCGGACAGGTCCTATGGCTACACCTTC. Translating it yields CASTGPDRSYGYTF.

V gene TRBV10-1 combines with J gene TRBJ1-4, with 7 bases that match TRBD1. The CDR3 spans 15 residues. Germline lookup yields CDR1 WNHNN and CDR2 SYGVQD (reference sequence). Unmatched junction bases numbered 5, after V lost 2 bases and J lost 5 bases. The chain's CDR3 is CASSEPGQTNEKLFF. In nucleotides, the CDR3 is TGCGCCAGCAGTGAGCCGGGACAGACGAATGAAAAACTGTTTTTT.

This chain joins TRBV11-2 and TRBJ2-1; the D gene is possibly TRBD2 (6 bases). Germline-derived CDR1 and CDR2 are SGHAT and FQNNGV. The V gene lost 1 base and the J gene lost 7 bases, with 17 bases spanning the gap. The CDR3 is 16 amino acids. CDR3 coding DNA: TGTGCCAGCAGCTTAGTCCCGGGAGAAGGAAAAAATGAGCAGTTCTTC. Protein: CASSLVPGEGKNEQFF. Full variable domain (missing parts from reference TRBV11-2 and TRBJ2-1): EAGVAQSPRYKIIEKRQSVAFWCNPISGHATLYWYQQILGQGPKLLIQFQNNGVVDDSQLPKDRFSAERLKGVDSTLKIQPAKLEDSAVYLCASSLVPGEGKNEQFFGPGTRLTVL.

The V call is TRBV6-1, the J call TRBJ2-4; 7 bases match TRBD1. With V trimmed by 4 bases and J by 8 bases, 8 bases remained unmatched. Germline CDR1 and CDR2: MNHNS and SASEGT. The CDR3 is 14 residues long. Here the CDR3 reads CASSAQTGLDIQYF. In DNA form, the CDR3 reads TGTGCCAGCAGTGCCCAGACAGGGTTGGACATTCAGTACTTC.